This record looks at one T cell receptor beta chain sequence and its context. Its recognized antigen is unknown. Qualities for individual bases were not recorded, and no much larger clone is one base off. Sequencing used an Illumina HiSeq 2500. TCR beta libraries were prepared by quantitative 5'-RACE with molecular barcodes. The authors' pipeline ran thus. A new computational method, built on a probabilistic model of VDJ rearrangement, was used to identify disease-linked TCR variants. The public reads were reprocessed in TCRdb via fastp at Q25 and MiXCR, keeping in-frame beta chains. Every distinct CDR3 protein forms one entry, paired with its most common genes and DNA. The V and J calls, along with clone size, are taken from TCRdb and not from the paper's own processing. This sample holds about 36,000 distinct CDR3 sequences; approximately 9.9% were observed only once. Of the sample, 20% to 25% falls within the top ten clones.

Synovial fluid samples were matched to blood samples from the same ankylosing spondylitis patients. The data were obtained in a study of CD8 T cells in ankylosing spondylitis (TCRdb year 2017). Background on the whole study: The study profiled T cell receptor beta repertoires in healthy donors and ankylosing spondylitis patients to find disease-linked TCR variants. The full study cohort comprised about 25 ankylosing spondylitis patients and 110 or so healthy donors. Peripheral blood was sampled, and synovial fluid was additionally collected from ankylosing spondylitis patients. The paper as a whole reports these results and caveats: According to the report, matched synovial fluid samples from ankylosing spondylitis patients were significantly enriched for the disease-linked clones. Some of the motif variants had been reported before in the synovial fluid and blood of reactive arthritis patients, a finding that suggests common disease-initiation mechanisms. Blood from ankylosing spondylitis patients appeared to be characterized by a TCR beta motif made up of several highly homologous amino acid variants. The disease-linked clones showed a CD8+ phenotype and occurred at relatively low frequencies in peripheral blood.

Its CDR3 holds 13 amino acids, cysteine through phenylalanine. The only DNA kept is the CDR3, 39 bases in frame from the first base. Via the germline V gene (reference sequence), CDR1 is DFQATT and CDR2 SNEGSKA. V is cut by 6 bases and J by 5 bases, and the space between the germline ends is 16 bases. Sequences were obtained from synovial fluid, either unsorted or a sorted T cell fraction (not recorded which). The origin of this receptor is a male donor with ankylosing spondylitis. The rearrangement combines TRBV20-1 with TRBJ2-5; the D gene remains uncertain. The CDR3 has the sequence CSAEVGFRETQYF. The nucleotide sequence reads as follows: TGCAGTGCCGAAGTGGGGTTCAGGGAGACCCAGTACTTC.